The T cell receptor beta chain described here comes from a study of cytomegalovirus exposure and HLA in healthy donors. Looking at the study overall: Prior work identified under 130 million unique TCR beta sequences in about 179 million T cells. The early release's HLA-typed donors yielded 78 million or so unique TCRs. Study results and caveats: Being productive about 87% or about 30% of the time was typical of most TCR beta V segments in an earlier analysis. Generally TCR sequences proved uncommon, though certain public TCRs appeared in numerous donors.

The primer mix had 60 Vbeta and 13 Jbeta primers. The assay was immunoSEQ multiplex PCR, and TCRdb's table has in-frame clones only and misses some. There are more than 85,000 clones in the sample; about a tenth occur only once, and around 5% lies in the top ten. CDR1 and CDR2 (germline): MDHEN, SYDVKM. This CDR3 spans 14 amino acids. The ends were cut back, 5 bases at V and 5 bases at J, with 14 bases in the middle. Worth noting for this clone: The antigen remains undetermined.

The TCR comes from a man aged 45 to 65 in good health and CMV-seropositive. The rearrangement uses TRBV28 and TRBJ2-3; tentative D call: TRBD2 (5 bases). The sample taken for sequencing was PBMCs. The CDR3 region has the DNA TGTGCCAGCAGTCAATCTAGCCCCAGAGATACGCAGTATTTT. This gives the protein CASSQSSPRDTQYF.